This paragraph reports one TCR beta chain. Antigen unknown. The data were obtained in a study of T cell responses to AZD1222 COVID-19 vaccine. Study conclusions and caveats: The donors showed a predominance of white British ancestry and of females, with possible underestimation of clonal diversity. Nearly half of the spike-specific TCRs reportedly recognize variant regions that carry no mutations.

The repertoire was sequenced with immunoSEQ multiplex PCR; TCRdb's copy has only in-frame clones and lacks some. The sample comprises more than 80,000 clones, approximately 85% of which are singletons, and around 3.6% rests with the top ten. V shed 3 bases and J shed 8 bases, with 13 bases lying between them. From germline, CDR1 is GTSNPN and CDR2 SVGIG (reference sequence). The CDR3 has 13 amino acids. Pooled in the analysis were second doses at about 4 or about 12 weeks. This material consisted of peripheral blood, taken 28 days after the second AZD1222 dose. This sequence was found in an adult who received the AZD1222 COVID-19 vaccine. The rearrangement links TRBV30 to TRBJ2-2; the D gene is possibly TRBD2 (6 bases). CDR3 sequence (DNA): TGTGCCTGGAGCTACATAGCGGCAGGGGAGCTGTTTTTT. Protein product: CAWSYIAAGELFF.